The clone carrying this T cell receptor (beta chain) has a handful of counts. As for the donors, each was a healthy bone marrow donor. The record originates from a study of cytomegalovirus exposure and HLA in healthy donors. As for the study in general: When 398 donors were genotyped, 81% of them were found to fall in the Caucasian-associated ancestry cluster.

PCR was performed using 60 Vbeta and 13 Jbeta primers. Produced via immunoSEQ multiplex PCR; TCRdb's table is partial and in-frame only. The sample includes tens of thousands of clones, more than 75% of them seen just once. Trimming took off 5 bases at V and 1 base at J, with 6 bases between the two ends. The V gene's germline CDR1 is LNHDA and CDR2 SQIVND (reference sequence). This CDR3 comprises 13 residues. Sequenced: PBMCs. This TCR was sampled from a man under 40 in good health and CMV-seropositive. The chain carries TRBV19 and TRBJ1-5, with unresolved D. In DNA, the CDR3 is TGTGCCAGTAGTGGAGGGAGCAATCAGCCCCAGCATTTT. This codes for CASSGGSNQPQHF.